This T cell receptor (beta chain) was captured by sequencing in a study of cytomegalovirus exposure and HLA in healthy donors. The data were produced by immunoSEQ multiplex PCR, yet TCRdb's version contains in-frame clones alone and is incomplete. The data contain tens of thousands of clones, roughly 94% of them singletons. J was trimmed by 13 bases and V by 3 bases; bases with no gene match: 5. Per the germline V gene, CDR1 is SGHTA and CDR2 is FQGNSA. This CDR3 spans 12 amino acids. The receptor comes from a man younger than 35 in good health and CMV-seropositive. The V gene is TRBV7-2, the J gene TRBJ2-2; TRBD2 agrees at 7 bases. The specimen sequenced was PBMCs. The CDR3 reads CASSFGGTPLFF. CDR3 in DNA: TGTGCCAGCAGCTTCGGGGGGACGCCGCTGTTTTTT.